This TCR beta chain was found in a study of post-analysis software for immune sequencing data (dated by TCRdb to between 2015 and 2016). In the study overall: The recorded disease courses included relapsing-remitting, secondary progressive and progressive-relapsing multiple sclerosis, and some patients had no subtype annotation. A subset of samples was prepared in parallel using single-end sample barcoding, then pooled and co-amplified after Illumina adapter ligation. The multiple sclerosis patient repertoires were compared with more than 10 previously published healthy control repertoires from donors aged roughly 6 to 27 years. Here is what the overall study found, with its caveats: Significantly higher frequencies in patients than in controls were found for five or six TRBV segments, including TRBV5-6, TRBV5-1 and TRBV20-1. The multiple sclerosis patient group was slightly younger than the control group. Normalized Chao1 diversity was significantly lower in multiple sclerosis patients than controls, suggesting substantial peripheral T-cell clonal expansion. Direct clustering with F measure showed strong co-clustering of samples prepared in the same batch, prompting a batch-effect correction.

Preparation of the library involved PCR. TCRdb names Illumina HiSeq 2500 as the instrument used. To reduce PCR and sequencing biases, unique molecular identifiers were built into the TCR beta cDNA libraries. Per 1 to 10 million input T cells, approximately 500,000 cDNA molecules were obtained, such that each molecule approximated one T cell. Patient libraries were prepared and sequenced with the same protocol used for the earlier healthy control dataset. Samples belonging to the same batch were prepared together, multiplexed and sequenced on a shared HiSeq lane. Turning to the authors' computational methods: Raw barcoded reads were processed with MIGEC, and single-read molecular identifier groups were discarded before consensus assembly and CDR3 extraction. VDJtools was used for post-analysis of the clonotype tables, and diversity was normalized by down-sampling every dataset to the size of the smallest sample. In repertoire overlap clustering, CDR3 amino acid sequences, but not nucleotide sequences, were matched to correct batch-related cross-sample contamination. TCRdb itself trimmed the public reads at Q25 with fastp, ran MiXCR and retained productive beta chains. Each entry is one CDR3 protein sequence, shown with its most common DNA and genes. For this entry, the V and J calls and clone size follow TCRdb and not the study's own pipeline. This sample holds 600,000 to 750,000 distinct CDR3 sequences; roughly three fifths were observed only once. The ten largest clones represent around 11% of the sample.

TCR beta repertoires were profiled from peripheral blood of about a dozen young patients with multiple sclerosis to demonstrate the VDJtools post-analysis software. The patients with multiple sclerosis were children and adolescents between about 6 and 17 years of age. Germline trimming amounts to 1 base on V and 5 bases on J, with 8 as the count of junction bases outside the gene matches. The CDR3 holds 16 amino acids from the cysteine to the phenylalanine. Only the CDR3 portion is preserved as DNA: 48 bases, with reading frame beginning at the first base. Points on this clonotype: Its antigen is still unknown. Per-base quality was not reported, and no clone a single base away is much larger than it.

The sample comprised blood. This receptor was obtained from a girl aged 2-10 years with multiple sclerosis. Here the chain combines TRBV12-3 or TRBV12-4 and TRBJ1-5, with TRBD1 matching 7 junction bases. The CDR3 sequence is CASSLGEGGADQPQHF. Read as DNA, the sequence is TGTGCCAGCAGTTTAGGAGAAGGGGGCGCCGATCAGCCCCAGCATTTT.